Here is one TCR beta chain with its context. What it binds is not known. A much larger clone differs from this one at a single base, so this may be a read error. Template material for amplifying TCR beta CDR3 regions consisted of RNA transcripts. With the HTBI primer set, the TCR CDR3 went through a first round of RT-PCR. A single record per CDR3 protein comes from TCRdb applying MiXCR to the multiplex PCR reads. The sample consists of around 250,000 distinct CDR3 sequences, roughly 17% of them appearing once. For ophthalmopathy patients, the Clinical Activity Score was at least 3 and the NOSPECS grade at least 4; duration was under 3 months. Uncontrolled infections, other autoimmune diseases, pregnancy or lactation led to exclusion of patients. The PBMCs were taken from roughly 10 ml of fresh peripheral blood. The record originates from a study of T cells in Graves' hyperthyroidism and ophthalmopathy. Study-level findings and limits: Most thyroid clonotypes expanded above 0.001 were also detected in blood.

Germline lookup yields CDR1 LGHDT and CDR2 YNNKEL (reference sequence). Trimming removed 5 bases from V and 5 bases from J, with 10 bases in between. The length of the CDR3 is 12 residues. This sequence originates from a woman in her late teens or twenties with Graves' ophthalmopathy. The chain joins TRBV3-1 to TRBJ2-7; no clear D gene. Sequenced: blood. CDR3 DNA sequence: TGTGCCAGCAGCTCGACGGCCAACGAGCAGTACTTC. This encodes CASSSTANEQYF.